Described below is a single TCR beta chain sequence and its context. This sample stems from a study of shared clonotypes between healthy human individuals. Per the authors' pipeline: In the immunoSEQ data, sequences were junction-only and lacked quality scores, so filtering differed. Assay used: immunoSEQ multiplex PCR; TCRdb lists only in-frame clones, some missing. V, J and clone size are those of that table, while D and trimming were read from the DNA. The sample records a few million clones, more than 90% being singletons. Input material: naive CD4+ T cells sorted from blood. Regarding subset: CD45RA+ positively selected. The TCR was taken from a man aged 18 to 29 in good health.

CDR3 loop: CASSPPFAGTRGNEQFF. CDR3 DNA sequence: TGTGCCAGCAGCCCCCCCTTTGCCGGGACTAGGGGCAATGAGCAGTTCTTC. This chain connects TRBV9 to TRBJ2-1; 8 bases line up with TRBD2. The CDR3 is 17 amino acids. Losses at the gene ends were 4 bases for V and 6 bases for J; bases not matched to a gene: 15. Germline-derived CDR1 and CDR2 are SGDLS and YYNGEE.